This T cell receptor (beta chain) was observed in a study of cytomegalovirus exposure and HLA in healthy donors. Findings and limits, study-wide: Rarity held for most TCR sequences, but there were some public TCRs that occurred in many donors. Among TCR beta chains of equal frequency, HLA-associated ones were more clonally expanded in a later analysis. V- and J-gene trimming of TCR beta was linked (in a later analysis) to a missense DCLRE1C variant.

Healthy bone marrow donors supplied every sample. This CDR3 contains 14 residues. J gave up 5 bases and V 2 bases, and 5 bases lay outside the gene matches. Germline CDR1 and CDR2: KGHSH and LQKENI. Vbeta (60) and Jbeta (13) primers were used in the PCR. The protocol was immunoSEQ multiplex PCR, while the TCRdb copy is restricted to in-frame clones and leaves out a portion. The sample has about 100,000 clones, approximately 80% seen once. Comment on this clone: What it binds is not known.

This sequence joins TRBV18 and TRBJ1-1; 7 positions match TRBD1. The sample taken for sequencing was PBMCs. The clonotype comes from a male donor in good health and CMV-seronegative. The CDR3 loop is CASSPTDRTTEAFF. The CDR3 DNA reads as TGTGCCAGCTCACCAACGGACAGGACAACTGAAGCTTTCTTT.